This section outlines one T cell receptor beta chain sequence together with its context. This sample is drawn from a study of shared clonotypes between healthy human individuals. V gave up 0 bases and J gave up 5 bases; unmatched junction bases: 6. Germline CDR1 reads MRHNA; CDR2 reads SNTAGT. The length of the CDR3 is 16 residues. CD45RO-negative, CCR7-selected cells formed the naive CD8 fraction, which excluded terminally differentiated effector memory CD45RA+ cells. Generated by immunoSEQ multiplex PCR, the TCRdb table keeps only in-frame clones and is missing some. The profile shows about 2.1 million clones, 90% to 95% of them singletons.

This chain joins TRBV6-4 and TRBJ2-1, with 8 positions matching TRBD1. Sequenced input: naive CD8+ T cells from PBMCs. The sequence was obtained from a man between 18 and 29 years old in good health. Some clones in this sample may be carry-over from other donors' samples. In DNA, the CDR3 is TGTGCCAGCAGTGACTCGTGGCAGGGGGCAAACAATGAGCAGTTCTTC. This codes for CASSDSWQGANNEQFF.